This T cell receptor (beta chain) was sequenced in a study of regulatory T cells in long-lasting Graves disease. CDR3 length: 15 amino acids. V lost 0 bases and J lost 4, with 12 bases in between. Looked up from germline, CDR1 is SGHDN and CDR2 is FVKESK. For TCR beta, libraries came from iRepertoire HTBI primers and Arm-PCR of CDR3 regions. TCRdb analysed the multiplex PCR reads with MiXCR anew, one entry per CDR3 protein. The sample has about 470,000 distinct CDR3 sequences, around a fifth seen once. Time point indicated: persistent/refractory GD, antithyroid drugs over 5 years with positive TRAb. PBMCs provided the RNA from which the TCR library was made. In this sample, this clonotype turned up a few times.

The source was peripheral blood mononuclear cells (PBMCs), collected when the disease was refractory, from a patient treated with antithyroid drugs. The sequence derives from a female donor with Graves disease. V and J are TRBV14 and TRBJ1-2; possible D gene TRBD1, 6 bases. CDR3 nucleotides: TGTGCCAGCAGCCAAGAAAGGGGGGACACCTATGGCTACACCTTC. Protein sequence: CASSQERGDTYGYTF.